The 10 T cell receptor beta chains presented below share a single source sample, sequenced in a study of blood T cell repertoires in COVID-19. Assay used: immunoSEQ multiplex PCR; TCRdb lists only in-frame clones, some missing. Of tens of thousands of clones listed, roughly nine tenths were seen once; the top ten hold 2.5% to 3.5%. Sequenced material: peripheral blood. These receptors were obtained from a woman aged 50 to 60 with active or convalescent COVID-19.

Comments on this clone: At the DNA level, this CDR3 is encoded by other sequences in the same sample as well. The chain recombines TRBV11-3 with TRBJ2-7; 11 nucleotides agree with TRBD2. CDR3 length: 14 residues. Trimming cost V 5 bases and J 2 bases; bases outside gene matches: 2. The germline CDR1 and CDR2 sequences are SGHNT and YENEEA. The CDR3 nucleotides are TGTGCCAGCAGCCCTAGCGGGGGGACCTACGAGCAGTACTTC. This translates into CASSPSGGTYEQYF.

This chain uses TRBV7-3 with TRBJ1-3; 7 nucleotides agree with TRBD1. J was trimmed by 9 bases and V by 5 bases; bases with no gene match: 13. This CDR3 spans 15 amino acids. CDR1 SGHTA and CDR2 FQGTGA come from the germline V gene. CDR3 loop: CASSPNPGQASTIYF. The CDR3 nucleotides read TGTGCCAGCAGCCCGAATCCTGGACAGGCTAGCACCATATATTTT. The full variable domain, in which reference TRBV7-3 and TRBJ1-3 provide the parts outside the CDR3, is GAGVSQTPSNKVTEKGKYVELRCDPISGHTALYWYRQSLGQGPEFLIYFQGTGAADDSGLPNDRFFAVRPEGSVSTLKIQRTERGDSAVYLCASSPNPGQASTIYFGEGSWLTVV.

This rearrangement joins TRBV20-1 to TRBJ2-5, with 10 bases identical to TRBD2. V trimming: 3 bases; J trimming: 1 base; junction bases outside the gene matches: 5. In germline, CDR1 is DFQATT, CDR2 SNEGSKA (reference sequence). The CDR3 length is 15 residues. The CDR3 DNA reads as TGCAGTGCTAGTTTTAGCGGGGGGCCCCAAGAGACCCAGTACTTC. Encoded protein: CSASFSGGPQETQYF.

This clone was found a few times. This chain uses TRBV20-1 with TRBJ2-1, with TRBD2 identical over 12 bases. The CDR3 length is 17 residues. Germline CDR1 and CDR2: DFQATT and SNEGSKA (reference sequence). V lost 3 bases and J lost 4; bases outside the gene matches: 10. The DNA of the CDR3 is TGCAGTGCTAGTAGGGCTAGCGGGGGGGTCGCTTACAATGAGCAGTTCTTC. Encoded protein: CSASRASGGVAYNEQFF.

The chain links TRBV29-1 to TRBJ1-1; possibly TRBD1 for D (5 bases). CDR1 SQVTM and CDR2 ANQGSEA come from the germline V gene. CDR3 length: 13 residues. Trimming pared 4 bases from V and 1 base from J, leaving 10 bases between. This CDR3 is CSVGPQGNTEAFF. The CDR3 DNA reads as TGCAGCGTTGGTCCTCAGGGGAACACTGAAGCTTTCTTT.

This clone was observed a handful of times. The CDR3 here is CASSPTESSYNEQFF. DNA of the CDR3: TGTGCCAGCAGCCCCACAGAGAGCTCCTACAATGAGCAGTTCTTC. The V and J genes are TRBV6-2 or TRBV6-3 and TRBJ2-1; unclear D gene. V was trimmed by 6 bases and J by 0 bases, leaving 12 bases between them. The CDR3 is 15 residues long. The germline CDR1 and CDR2 sequences are MNHEY and SVGEGT.

This clone occurred a few times. This chain links TRBV2 with TRBJ1-4; tentatively, D is TRBD1 (6 bases). Germline lookup yields CDR1 SNHLY and CDR2 FYNNEI. V was shortened by 7 bases and J by 8 bases, with 17 bases between the two germline ends. The CDR3 length is 14 residues. CDR3 residues: CASTFTLQGEKLFF. CDR3 sequence (DNA): TGTGCCAGCACTTTCACCCTCCAGGGGGAAAAACTGTTTTTT.

This rearrangement joins TRBV5-1 to TRBJ2-1, with D maybe TRBD1 (6 bases). Deletions cut 3 bases from V and 6 bases from J, with 13 bases between. The CDR3 has 14 residues. Germline lookup yields CDR1 SGHRS and CDR2 YFSETQ. The CDR3 bases are TGCGCCAGCAGCTCGACAGGAAGCGTCAATGAGCAGTTCTTC. Protein: CASSSTGSVNEQFF.

The chain uses TRBV27 and TRBJ1-5, with D hard to call. Per germline, CDR1 MNHEY and CDR2 SMNVEV (reference sequence). V was cut by 0 bases and J by 7 bases, with 7 bases left in between. The length of the CDR3 is 13 residues. CDR3 amino acids: CASSLSTRQPQHF. CDR3 DNA sequence: TGTGCCAGCAGTTTATCTACACGACAGCCCCAGCATTTT.

V gene TRBV11-2 combines with J gene TRBJ2-1, with TRBD2 as a possible D gene (5 bases). CDR3 size: 16 residues. The germline V and J ends were trimmed by 4 bases and 0 bases, with 13 bases remaining between them. Germline loops: CDR1 SGHAT, CDR2 FQNNGV. The CDR3 reads CASSWTGVSSYNEQFF. CDR3 DNA sequence: TGTGCCAGCAGCTGGACCGGGGTTAGCTCCTACAATGAGCAGTTCTTC.